A single sample is the source of the 28 T cell receptor beta chains below, sequenced in a study of blood T cell repertoires in COVID-19. Some clones are missing from TCRdb's copy, which holds only in-frame ones; the method was immunoSEQ multiplex PCR. The sample records roughly 26,000 clones, around 60% being singletons. The sample consisted of peripheral blood. These TCRs come from a man aged 60 to 69 with active or convalescent COVID-19.

The chain employs TRBV7-9 and TRBJ1-1; 7 bases are shared with TRBD1. Trimming at V came to 5 bases and at J to 3 bases, leaving 6 bases not matched to a gene. Germline V gene data show CDR1 as SEHNR and CDR2 as FQNEAQ (reference sequence). The CDR3 covers 14 residues. The CDR3 nucleotides read TGTGCCAGCAGCATACGGGACAGTGACACTGAAGCTTTCTTT. This gives the protein CASSIRDSDTEAFF.

This clone appeared a few times. The chain has TRBV12-3 or TRBV12-4 and TRBJ2-2; D unclear. This CDR3 contains 13 residues. Trimming cost V 10 bases and J 7 bases, with 16 bases left between them. The CDR3 reads CATHRSRRGELFF. The CDR3 DNA reads TGTGCCACCCATAGAAGCCGCCGCGGGGAGCTGTTTTTT.

V and J are TRBV4-2 and TRBJ2-7, with D perhaps matching TRBD1 (6 bases). This CDR3 has 17 residues. The ends were cut back, 0 bases at V and 2 bases at J, with 17 bases in the middle. Germline values: CDR1 LGHNA, CDR2 YNFKEQ. The CDR3 sequence: CASSQDLPWQGTYEQYF. The DNA for the CDR3 is TGTGCCAGCAGCCAAGATCTGCCGTGGCAGGGGACCTACGAGCAGTACTTC.

The rearrangement joins TRBV14 to TRBJ1-2; no firm D call. Germline V CDR1 and CDR2: SGHDN, FVKESK. This CDR3 is 13 amino acids long. Trimming stripped 5 bases from V and 8 bases from J, with 15 bases between. This CDR3 is CASSVPGSIGYTF. The CDR3 DNA reads TGTGCCAGCAGCGTACCGGGGTCCATCGGCTACACCTTC. Full variable domain (remainder filled in from reference TRBV14 and TRBJ1-2): EAGVTQFPSHSVIEKGQTVTLRCDPISGHDNLYWYRRVMGKEIKFLLHFVKESKQDESGMPNNRFLAERTGGTYSTLKVQPAELEDSGVYFCASSVPGSIGYTFGSGTRLTVV.

This chain connects TRBV18 to TRBJ1-2; no reliable D call. Germline assignment: CDR1 KGHSH and CDR2 LQKENI. The CDR3 consists of 14 residues. Trimming removed 3 bases at V and 5 bases at J, with 13 bases between. CDR3: CASSPAEILYGYTF. CDR3 coding DNA: TGTGCCAGCTCACCTGCCGAGATTCTTTATGGCTACACCTTC.

The chain is built from TRBV5-1 and TRBJ2-1; a possible D gene is TRBD1 (5 bases). The ends were cut back, 4 bases at V and 8 bases at J, with 10 bases in the middle. Germline V lookup: CDR1 SGHRS, CDR2 YFSETQ. The CDR3 runs to 12 residues. CDR3 nucleotide sequence: TGCGCCAGCAGCGTCCAGGGCTATGAGCAGTTCTTC. Translation: CASSVQGYEQFF.

This clone was recorded a few times. The rearrangement links TRBV10-2 to TRBJ1-2, with TRBD1 matching over 7 bases. This CDR3 comprises 13 residues. Trimming took 0 bases from V and 8 from J; bases not matched to a gene: 3. Looked up from germline, CDR1 is WSHSY and CDR2 is SAAADI. The CDR3, as DNA: TGCGCCAGCAGTGAGTCTCGAGGGGGCGGCTACACCTTC. Protein: CASSESRGGGYTF.

The rearrangement uses TRBV24-1 and TRBJ2-1; no definite D call. The germline V gene has CDR1 KGHDR and CDR2 SFDVKD. This CDR3 spans 12 amino acids. V was clipped by 4 bases and J by 8 bases, with 8 bases between them. CDR3 sequence reads: CATSESQDEQFF. The CDR3 nucleotides read TGTGCCACCAGTGAGTCCCAGGATGAGCAGTTCTTC.

CDR3 loop: CASQDRVGGYTF. The CDR3, as DNA: TGTGCCAGTCAAGACAGGGTGGGCGGCTACACCTTC. This chain joins TRBV19 and TRBJ1-2, with 7 bases lining up with TRBD1. Trimming cost V 8 bases and J 8 bases; bases outside gene matches: 8. Germline values: CDR1 LNHDA, CDR2 SQIVND (reference sequence). The CDR3 has 12 residues. The full variable domain, completed using reference TRBV19 and TRBJ1-2, is DGGITQSPKYLFRKEGQNVTLSCEQNLNHDAMYWYRQDPGQGLRLIYYSQIVNDFQKGDIAEGYSVSREKKESFPLTVTSAQKNPTAFYLCASQDRVGGYTFGSGTRLTVV.

The V and J genes are TRBV27 and TRBJ1-2; D gene unclear. The CDR3 has 15 residues. Per the germline V gene, CDR1 is MNHEY and CDR2 is SMNVEV (reference sequence). V lost 6 bases to trimming and J lost 8 bases, with 22 bases between them. The CDR3 here is CASRIHLLSPGGYTF. CDR3 DNA: TGTGCCAGCAGAATACATTTGTTGTCCCCGGGGGGCTACACCTTC.

This clone was seen a handful of times. V and J are TRBV10-1 and TRBJ1-1; no clear D gene. Germline values: CDR1 WNHNN, CDR2 SYGVQD (reference sequence). The CDR3 is made up of 13 amino acids. V was cut by 8 bases and J by 0 bases, with 10 bases left in between. CDR3 DNA sequence: TGCGCCAGCTCTGCGGAAATGAACACTGAAGCTTTCTTT. This sequence encodes CASSAEMNTEAFF.

CDR3 DNA: TGTGCCAGTATGCGACAGGGGGCTAGCAATCAGCCCCAGCATTTT. It is translated as CASMRQGASNQPQHF. The chain carries TRBV19 and TRBJ1-5, with 10 positions matching TRBD1. The CDR3 extends over 15 amino acids. Losses at the gene ends were 7 bases for V and 0 bases for J; bases not matched to a gene: 3. CDR1 and CDR2 (germline): LNHDA, SQIVND (reference sequence). Full variable domain (outside the CDR3, taken from reference TRBV19 and TRBJ1-5): DGGITQSPKYLFRKEGQNVTLSCEQNLNHDAMYWYRQDPGQGLRLIYYSQIVNDFQKGDIAEGYSVSREKKESFPLTVTSAQKNPTAFYLCASMRQGASNQPQHFGDGTRLSIL.

This clone was counted once. The chain recombines TRBV6-2 or TRBV6-3 with TRBJ2-7; weak D call: TRBD2 (6 bases). CDR1 and CDR2 (germline): MNHEY, SVGEGT. The ends were cut back, 6 bases at V and 7 bases at J, with 25 bases in the middle. This CDR3 contains 16 residues. CDR3 sequence reads: CASRPTLRGLAGEQYF. The CDR3, as DNA: TGTGCCAGCAGACCTACCCTACGGGGACTCGCGGGGGAGCAGTACTTC.

In this sample, this clone turned up a few times. This chain uses TRBV28 with TRBJ1-2; tentative D call: TRBD1 (6 bases). Trimming removed 2 bases at V and 5 bases at J, with 12 bases between. Per germline, CDR1 MDHEN and CDR2 SYDVKM. This CDR3 spans 14 amino acids. CDR3 nucleotide sequence: TGTGCCAGCAGTTTACGGGGGGCACTTTATGGCTACACCTTC. This codes for CASSLRGALYGYTF.

DNA of the CDR3: TGTGCCACCAGCAGGCCCGGGACAGGGGGCAATCAGCCCCAGCATTTT. Residues: CATSRPGTGGNQPQHF. V and J are TRBV15 and TRBJ1-5, with 10 bases matching TRBD1. V shed 3 bases and J 2 bases; nucleotides not matched to a gene: 4. CDR1 LNHNV and CDR2 YYDKDF come from the germline V gene (reference sequence). There are 16 residues in the CDR3. Full variable domain (missing parts from reference TRBV15 and TRBJ1-5): DAMVIQNPRYQVTQFGKPVTLSCSQTLNHNVMYWYQQKSSQAPKLLFHYYDKDFNNEADTPDNFQSRRPNTSFCFLDIRSPGLGDTAMYLCATSRPGTGGNQPQHFGDGTRLSIL.

The gene calls are TRBV7-9 and TRBJ1-5; a possible D gene is TRBD1 (5 bases). The ends were cut back, 4 bases at V and 4 bases at J, with 17 bases in the middle. The germline V gene encodes CDR1 SEHNR and CDR2 FQNEAQ (reference sequence). The CDR3 length is 16 residues. CDR3 protein: CASSSVRQGGNQPQHF. DNA of the CDR3: TGTGCCAGCAGCTCAGTCCGGCAGGGAGGGAATCAGCCCCAGCATTTT.

This clone was recorded a few times. V is TRBV12-5 and J is TRBJ2-3; TRBD2 matches at 7 bases. The germline V gene encodes CDR1 LGHNT and CDR2 FRNRAP. There are 14 residues in the CDR3. Trimming took 4 bases from V and 2 from J; bases not matched to a gene: 3. CDR3 coding DNA: TGTGCTAGTGGTTCTAGCGGATACACAGATACGCAGTATTTT. This codes for CASGSSGYTDTQYF.

A few counts support this clone. The chain is built from TRBV3-1 (or the pseudogene TRBV3-2) and TRBJ1-6; D uncertain. Germline values: CDR1 LGHDT, CDR2 YNNKEL (reference sequence). Trimming pared 0 bases from V and 0 bases from J, leaving 9 bases between. The CDR3 contains 17 residues. CDR3 sequence reads: CASSQDIGSSYNSPLHF. CDR3 bases: TGTGCCAGCAGCCAAGATATCGGGAGCTCCTATAATTCACCCCTCCACTTT.

The chain uses TRBV13 and TRBJ2-3; possibly TRBD2 for D (6 bases). V was shortened by 0 bases and J by 4 bases, with 17 bases between the two germline ends. Germline V lookup: CDR1 PRHDT, CDR2 FYEKMQ (reference sequence). The CDR3 length is 17 residues. In DNA, the CDR3 is TGTGCCAGCAGCTTAGGGGTTTTTAGCGGAGTCTCAGATACGCAGTATTTT. Its protein product is CASSLGVFSGVSDTQYF.

The chain joins TRBV4-1 to TRBJ1-1; D is unclear. V was clipped by 4 bases and J by 0 bases, with 9 bases between them. Germline V gives CDR1 MGHRA, CDR2 YSYEKL. The CDR3 consists of 14 residues. Here the CDR3 reads CASSRTAMNTEAFF. The CDR3, as DNA: TGCGCCAGCAGCCGTACAGCTATGAACACTGAAGCTTTCTTT.

The chain uses TRBV6-6 and TRBJ1-5, with D tentatively TRBD1 (5 bases). The germline gives CDR1 MNHNY, CDR2 SVGAGI (reference sequence). V shed 2 bases and J shed 0 bases, with 8 bases lying between them. The CDR3 consists of 15 residues. This CDR3 is CASSYIGDSNQPQHF. The CDR3, as DNA: TGTGCCAGCAGTTACATAGGGGATAGCAATCAGCCCCAGCATTTT.

In this sample, this clone turned up a few times. The chain recombines TRBV3-1 (or the pseudogene TRBV3-2) with TRBJ1-2, with 7 bases matching TRBD1. The CDR3 is 20 residues long. Germline CDR1 reads LGHDT; CDR2 reads YNNKEL (reference sequence). The V and J ends lost 1 base and 0 bases, in that order; junction bases with no gene match: 17. CDR3 DNA sequence: TGTGCCAGCAGCCAAGTAAGAAAACAGGGGAGGCAGTTAGCTAACTATGGCTACACCTTC. The encoded protein is CASSQVRKQGRQLANYGYTF.

The V call is TRBV6-6, the J call TRBJ1-2, with a possible D match to TRBD1 (6 bases). Trimming shortened V by 7 bases and J by 10 bases, and 16 bases separated the two germline ends. The CDR3 consists of 12 residues. Germline V CDR1 and CDR2: MNHNY, SVGAGI (reference sequence). Here the CDR3 reads CASTSGQSHYTF. CDR3 nucleotide sequence: TGTGCCAGCACCTCTGGACAGTCTCACTACACCTTC.

CDR3 nucleotide sequence: TGTGCCAGTAGTATCTTTAGAGTGAACACTGAAGCTTTCTTT. Amino acid sequence: CASSIFRVNTEAFF. The rearrangement joins TRBV19 to TRBJ1-1; D ambiguous. The V gene lost 3 bases and the J gene lost 0 bases, with 8 bases spanning the gap. The CDR3 totals 14 residues. From germline, CDR1 is LNHDA and CDR2 SQIVND (reference sequence).

V is TRBV2 and J is TRBJ1-2; D not certain. Germline values: CDR1 SNHLY, CDR2 FYNNEI. CDR3 length equals 13 residues. Trimming shortened V by 7 bases and J by 6 bases, and 15 bases separated the two germline ends. In DNA form, the CDR3 reads TGTGCCAGCATCGAAGGCGGGGTTAATGGCTACACCTTC. It is translated as CASIEGGVNGYTF.

The chain uses TRBV14 and TRBJ2-1; D is possibly TRBD2 (5 bases). V was cut by 2 bases and J by 3 bases, with 8 bases left in between. The CDR3 runs to 14 residues. In germline, CDR1 is SGHDN, CDR2 FVKESK. DNA for the CDR3: TGTGCCAGCAGCCAACCCGGGATCTACAATGAGCAGTTCTTC. It yields the protein CASSQPGIYNEQFF.

A few counts support this clone. The rearrangement joins TRBV5-4 to TRBJ1-3, with TRBD1 matching over 8 bases. The CDR3 loop spans 15 amino acids. Germline CDR1 and CDR2: SGHNT and YYREEE (reference sequence). J gave up 4 bases and V 3 bases, and 6 bases lay outside the gene matches. The CDR3 here is CASSSLDREGNTIYF. The CDR3 DNA is TGTGCCAGCAGCTCACTGGACAGGGAGGGAAACACCATATATTTT.

The V and J genes are TRBV15 and TRBJ2-1; 10 nucleotides align to TRBD1. V was clipped by 1 base and J by 12 bases; unmatched bases: 12. CDR3 size: 16 residues. Germline V gene lookup returns CDR1 LNHNV and CDR2 YYDKDF (reference sequence). The CDR3, as DNA: TGTGCCACCAGCAGAGGCGGGGGGACAGGGGTCGAGGGGCAGTTCTTC. Protein: CATSRGGGTGVEGQFF.